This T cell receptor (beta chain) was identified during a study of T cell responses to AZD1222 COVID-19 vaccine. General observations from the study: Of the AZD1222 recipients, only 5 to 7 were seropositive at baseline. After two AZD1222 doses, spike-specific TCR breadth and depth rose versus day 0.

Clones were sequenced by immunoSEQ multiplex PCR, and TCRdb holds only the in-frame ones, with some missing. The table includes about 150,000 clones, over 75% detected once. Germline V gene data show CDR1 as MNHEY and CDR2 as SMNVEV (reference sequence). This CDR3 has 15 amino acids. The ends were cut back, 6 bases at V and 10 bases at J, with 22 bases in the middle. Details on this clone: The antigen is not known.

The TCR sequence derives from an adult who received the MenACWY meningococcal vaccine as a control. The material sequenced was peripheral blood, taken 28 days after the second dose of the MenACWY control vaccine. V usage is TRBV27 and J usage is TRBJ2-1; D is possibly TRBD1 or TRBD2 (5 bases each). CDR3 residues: CASSDGTSFRREQFF. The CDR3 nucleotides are TGTGCCAGCAGCGATGGGACCTCCTTCCGTCGGGAGCAGTTCTTC.